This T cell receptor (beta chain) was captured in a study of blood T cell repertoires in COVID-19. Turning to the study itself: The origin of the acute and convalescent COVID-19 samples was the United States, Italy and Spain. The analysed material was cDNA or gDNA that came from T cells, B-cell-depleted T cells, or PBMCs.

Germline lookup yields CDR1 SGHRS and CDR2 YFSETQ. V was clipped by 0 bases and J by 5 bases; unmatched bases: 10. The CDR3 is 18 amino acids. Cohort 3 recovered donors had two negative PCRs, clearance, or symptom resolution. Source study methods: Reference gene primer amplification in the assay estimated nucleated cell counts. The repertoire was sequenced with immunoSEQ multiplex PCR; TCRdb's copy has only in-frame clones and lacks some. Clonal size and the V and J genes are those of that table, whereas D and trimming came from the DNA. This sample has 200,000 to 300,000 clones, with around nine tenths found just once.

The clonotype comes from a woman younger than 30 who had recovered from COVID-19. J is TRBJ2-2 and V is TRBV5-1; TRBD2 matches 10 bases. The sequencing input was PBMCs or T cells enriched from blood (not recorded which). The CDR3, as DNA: TGCGCCAGCAGCTTGGTTCGGGCTAGCGGGGGCCCGACCGGGGAGCTGTTTTTT. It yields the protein CASSLVRASGGPTGELFF.